The 18 T cell receptor beta chains below were found in one sample sequenced in a study of T cell repertoires in cytomegalovirus infection. A single record per CDR3 protein comes from TCRdb applying MiXCR to the reads. In the table there are some 600,000 distinct CDR3 sequences, roughly 24% of which are singletons. The sample taken for sequencing was CD8+ T cells from PBMCs. These receptors were taken from a human donor in good health (CMV status not recorded). Some clones in this sample may be carry-over from other donors' samples.

The chain employs TRBV15 and TRBJ1-3; maybe TRBD1 (5 bases). Looked up from germline, CDR1 is LNHNV and CDR2 is YYDKDF (reference sequence). The CDR3 sequence is 15 residues long. V gave up 8 bases and J gave up 0 bases, with 14 bases separating them. The chain's CDR3 is CATGKTGDSGNTIYF. Here the CDR3 DNA reads TGTGCCACCGGAAAAACAGGCGACTCTGGAAACACCATATATTTT.

In regard to this clonotype: The junction differs from germline at one of its ends, possibly a read error. V usage is TRBV11-1 and J usage is TRBJ2-1, with D possibly being TRBD1 (6 bases). Germline V gene data show CDR1 as SGHAT and CDR2 as FQDESV (reference sequence). CDR3 size: 17 residues. Here the CDR3 DNA reads TGTGCCGGCAGCTTAGGGGGAACATGGATATATAACAATGAGCAGTTCTTT. This translates into CAGSLGGTWIYNNEQFF.

At least ten counts were recorded for this clonotype. The chain recombines TRBV7-2 with TRBJ2-5, with 7 positions matching TRBD1. The J segment lost 4 bases and the V segment lost 1 base, leaving 3 bases of the junction unmatched. The CDR3 is 14 amino acids. The germline V gene has CDR1 SGHTA and CDR2 FQGNSA. CDR3 nucleotide sequence: TGTGCCAGCAGCTTAGAGGCAGGGGGAGAGACCCAGTACTTC. Its translation is CASSLEAGGETQYF. The complete variable domain, with remaining parts taken from reference TRBV7-2 and TRBJ2-5, reads GAGVSQSPSNKVTEKGKDVELRCDPISGHTALYWYRQSLGQGLEFLIYFQGNSAPDKSGLPSDRFSAERTGGSVSTLTIQRTQQEDSAVYLCASSLEAGGETQYFGPGTRLLVL.

The DNA of the CDR3 is TGTGCCAGCAGCCTTACAGGGGGCGCTTTGTTTCAAGGTGGCTACACCTTC. It is translated as CASSLTGGALFQGGYTF. V gene TRBV7-3 combines with J gene TRBJ1-2; the match to TRBD1 covers 9 bases. The CDR3 has 17 amino acids. In germline, CDR1 is SGHTA, CDR2 FQGTGA. The junction had 17 bases not matched to a gene; V was cut back by 5 bases and J by 7 bases.

This clonotype was counted at least ten times. The CDR3 here is CASSLNGLPVNTEAFF. CDR3 nucleotides: TGTGCCAGCAGCTTAAACGGGCTCCCGGTGAACACTGAAGCTTTCTTT. The gene calls are TRBV7-2 and TRBJ1-1; no firm D call. The germline V gene encodes CDR1 SGHTA and CDR2 FQGNSA. This CDR3 comprises 16 residues. Deletions cut 2 bases from V and 0 bases from J, with 13 bases between.

The chain has TRBV28 and TRBJ2-3; D is perhaps TRBD2 (5 bases). CDR3 length: 14 residues. Germline CDR1 MDHEN, CDR2 SYDVKM. V lost 6 bases and J lost 6, with 16 bases in between. The DNA for the CDR3 is TGTGCCAGCAGCTGGGAGCGACCTGGGGATACGCAGTATTTT. Translating gives CASSWERPGDTQYF. Together with reference TRBV28 and TRBJ2-3, the CDR3 gives the full variable domain: DVKVTQSSRYLVKRTGEKVFLECVQDMDHENMFWYRQDPGLGLRLIYFSYDVKMKEKGDIPEGYSVSREKKERFSLILESASTNQTSMYLCASSWERPGDTQYFGPGTRLTVL.

The chain has TRBV12-3 or TRBV12-4 and TRBJ1-5, with D uncertain. V was shortened by 2 bases and J by 4 bases, with 12 bases between the two germline ends. The CDR3 is 15 amino acids. In DNA, the CDR3 is TGTGCCAGCAGTTTATGGGTCGGTATGAATCAGCCCCAGCATTTT. This encodes CASSLWVGMNQPQHF.

Only a few counts were recorded for this clonotype. The rearrangement uses TRBV19 and TRBJ1-5; the D is unclear. Germline V gives CDR1 LNHDA, CDR2 SQIVND (reference sequence). The CDR3 spans 15 residues. Trimming pared 4 bases from V and 7 bases from J, leaving 17 bases between. The CDR3 region is CASSRLSREGQPQHF. Here the CDR3 DNA reads TGTGCCAGTAGTAGACTGTCGCGGGAAGGACAGCCCCAGCATTTT.

The rearrangement uses TRBV5-1 and TRBJ2-4; a possible D gene is TRBD2 (7 bases). Per germline, CDR1 SGHRS and CDR2 YFSETQ. The length of the CDR3 is 14 residues. Trimming pared 2 bases from V and 8 bases from J, leaving 14 bases between. The CDR3 reads CASSFWGGLDIQYF. CDR3 bases: TGCGCCAGCAGCTTTTGGGGGGGCCTGGACATTCAGTACTTC.

This clonotype has a count of ten or more. This rearrangement joins TRBV7-9 to TRBJ2-1; 8 nucleotides agree with TRBD2. The CDR3 length is 15 residues. J was trimmed by 7 bases and V by 5 bases; bases with no gene match: 10. Germline V lookup: CDR1 SEHNR, CDR2 FQNEAQ (reference sequence). The CDR3 is CASSHPRGGENEQFF. As DNA, the CDR3 is TGTGCCAGCAGCCACCCCCGGGGGGGCGAGAATGAGCAGTTCTTC.

This clonotype occurred many times. This rearrangement joins TRBV7-9 to TRBJ2-2, with a weak D call TRBD1 (6 bases). Trimming cost V 5 bases and J 5 bases, with 12 bases left between them. In germline, CDR1 is SEHNR, CDR2 FQNEAQ (reference sequence). CDR3 length: 14 residues. CDR3: CASSEQGRTGELFF. CDR3 in DNA: TGTGCCAGCAGCGAACAGGGCAGGACCGGGGAGCTGTTTTTT.

This clonotype was detected a few times. One end of the junction varies from germline; a read error may be responsible. The J gene is TRBJ2-3, the V gene TRBV28; D remains ambiguous. Per germline, CDR1 MDHEN and CDR2 SYDVKM. This CDR3 contains 15 residues. The chain's CDR3 is CVSRLSRDYTDTQYF. CDR3 coding DNA: TGTGTCAGCAGGCTAAGTAGAGATTACACAGATACGCAGTATTTT.

The J gene is TRBJ2-1, the V gene TRBV5-5; D gene uncertain. The CDR3 spans 13 residues. V lost 1 base, J lost 5 bases, and 7 bases lay in between. Germline-derived CDR1 and CDR2 are SGHKS and YYEKEE (reference sequence). The CDR3 DNA is TGTGCCAGCAGCTTGTGGATCAACAATGAGCAGTTCTTC. Its protein is CASSLWINNEQFF.

This clonotype has at least ten counts. The chain couples TRBV7-2 to TRBJ2-1; D is unresolved. Germline CDR1 is SGHTA and CDR2 is FQGNSA. V shed 4 bases and J shed 8 bases, with 6 bases lying between them. The CDR3 length is 11 residues. The CDR3 DNA sequence: TGTGCCAGCAGCTCATGGGATGAGCAGTTCTTC. Its translation is CASSSWDEQFF.

This clonotype was seen only a few times. The chain joins TRBV4-1 to TRBJ2-7; D may be TRBD2 (5 bases). The CDR3 runs to 12 residues. With 3 bases removed from V and 3 bases from J, the gap between germline ends came to 6 bases. Germline CDR1 reads MGHRA; CDR2 reads YSYEKL. CDR3 DNA: TGCGCCAGCAGCCAGGACTTCTACGAGCAGTACTTC. Its protein product is CASSQDFYEQYF.

V usage is TRBV20-1 and J usage is TRBJ2-1; D tentatively fits TRBD1 or TRBD2 (5 bases each). The V end lost 3 bases, the J end lost 7 bases, and 16 bases lay between the germline ends. This CDR3 contains 14 residues. Germline values: CDR1 DFQATT, CDR2 SNEGSKA (reference sequence). The CDR3 nucleotides are TGCAGTGCTAGCCGGGACCAGACCTGGAATGAGCAGTTCTTC. Amino acid sequence: CSASRDQTWNEQFF.

This clonotype was seen more than once but under ten times. The V gene is TRBV12-3 or TRBV12-4, the J gene TRBJ1-1, with D unclear. The length of the CDR3 is 14 residues. Trimming stripped 5 bases from V and 2 bases from J, with 12 bases between. CDR3 nucleotide sequence: TGTGCCAGCAGTCCAAGGGTTTCCAACACTGAAGCTTTCTTT. Protein: CASSPRVSNTEAFF.

The chain has TRBV15 and TRBJ2-3; 7 bases line up with TRBD2. From germline, CDR1 is LNHNV and CDR2 YYDKDF (reference sequence). V was clipped by 5 bases and J by 2 bases; unmatched bases: 7. This CDR3 comprises 15 residues. This CDR3 is CATSYRGGNTDTQYF. CDR3 DNA sequence: TGTGCCACCAGCTACCGCGGGGGAAACACAGATACGCAGTATTTT.